This T cell receptor beta chain was sequenced during a study of blood T cell repertoires in COVID-19. About the study: Sites in the United States, Italy and Spain provided acute and convalescent COVID-19 samples. Sample material is recorded as cDNA or gDNA derived from T cells, B-cell-depleted T cells, or PBMCs.

A Seattle source enrolled patients during active infection and followed them longitudinally. In the source study's methods: Estimated nucleated cell counts came from reference gene primer amplification. This table comes from immunoSEQ multiplex PCR, and its TCRdb copy is limited to in-frame clones, with some not included. V and J calls and clone size follow that table, whereas D and trimming were derived from the DNA. There are about 270,000 clones in the sample; 86% occur only once, and less than 15% lies in the top ten. V lost 2 bases to trimming and J lost 4 bases, with 10 bases between them. Germline CDR1 LGHDT, CDR2 YNNKEL (reference sequence). CDR3 size: 14 residues.

The sequence came from a woman between 70 and 85 years old with COVID-19, enrolled during active disease. This chain connects TRBV3-1 (or the pseudogene TRBV3-2) to TRBJ2-3, with unresolved D. Sequences were obtained from peripheral blood. For the CDR3, the DNA is TGTGCCAGCAGCCAACTTGGCGGAGCAGATACGCAGTATTTT. Protein sequence: CASSQLGGADTQYF.